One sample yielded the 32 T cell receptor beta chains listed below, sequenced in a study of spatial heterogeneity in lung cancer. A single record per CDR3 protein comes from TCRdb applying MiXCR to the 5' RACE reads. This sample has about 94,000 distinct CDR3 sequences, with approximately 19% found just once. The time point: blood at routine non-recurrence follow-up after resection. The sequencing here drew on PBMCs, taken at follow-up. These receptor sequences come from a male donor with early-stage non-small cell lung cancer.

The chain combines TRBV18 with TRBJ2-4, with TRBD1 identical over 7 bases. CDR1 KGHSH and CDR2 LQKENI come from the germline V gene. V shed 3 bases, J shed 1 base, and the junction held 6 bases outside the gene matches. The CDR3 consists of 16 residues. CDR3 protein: CASSPQTGMAKNIQYF. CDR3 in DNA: TGTGCCAGCTCACCCCAGACAGGGATGGCCAAAAACATTCAGTACTTC.

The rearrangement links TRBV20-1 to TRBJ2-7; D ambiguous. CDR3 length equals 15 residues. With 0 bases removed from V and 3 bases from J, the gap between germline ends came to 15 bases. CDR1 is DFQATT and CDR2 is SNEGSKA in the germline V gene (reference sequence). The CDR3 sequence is CSARDRSGGVYEQYF. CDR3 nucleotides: TGCAGTGCTAGAGACCGAAGTGGCGGAGTCTACGAGCAGTACTTC.

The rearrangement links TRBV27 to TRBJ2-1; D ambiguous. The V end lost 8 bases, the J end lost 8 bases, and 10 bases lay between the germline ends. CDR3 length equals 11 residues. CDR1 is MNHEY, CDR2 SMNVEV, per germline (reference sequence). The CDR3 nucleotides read TGTGCCAGCGCCAAGTGGGATGAGCAGTTCTTC. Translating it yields CASAKWDEQFF.

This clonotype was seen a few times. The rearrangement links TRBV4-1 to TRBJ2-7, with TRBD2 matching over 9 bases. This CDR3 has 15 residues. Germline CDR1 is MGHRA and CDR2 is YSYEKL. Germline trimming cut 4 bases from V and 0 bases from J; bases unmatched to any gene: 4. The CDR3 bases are TGCGCCAGCAGCCTCGGACTAGCGAGCTCCTACGAGCAGTACTTC. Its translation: CASSLGLASSYEQYF.

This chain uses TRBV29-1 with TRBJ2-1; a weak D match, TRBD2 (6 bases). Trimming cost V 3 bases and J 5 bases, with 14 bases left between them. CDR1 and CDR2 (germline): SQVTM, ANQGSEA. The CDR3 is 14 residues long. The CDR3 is CSVELAVVDNEQFF. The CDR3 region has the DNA TGCAGCGTTGAGTTAGCGGTGGTAGACAATGAGCAGTTCTTC.

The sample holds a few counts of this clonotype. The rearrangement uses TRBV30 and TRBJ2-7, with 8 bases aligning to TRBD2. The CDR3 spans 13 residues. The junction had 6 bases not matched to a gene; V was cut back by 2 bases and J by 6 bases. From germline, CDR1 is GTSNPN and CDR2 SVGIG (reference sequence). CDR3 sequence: CAWSISGGGEQYF. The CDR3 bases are TGTGCCTGGAGTATATCGGGAGGGGGCGAGCAGTACTTC. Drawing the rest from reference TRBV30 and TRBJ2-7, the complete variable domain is SQTIHQWPATLVQPVGSPLSLECTVEGTSNPNLYWYRQAAGRGLQLLFYSVGIGQISSEVPQNLSASRPQDRQFILSSKKLLLSDSGFYLCAWSISGGGEQYFGPGTRLTVT.

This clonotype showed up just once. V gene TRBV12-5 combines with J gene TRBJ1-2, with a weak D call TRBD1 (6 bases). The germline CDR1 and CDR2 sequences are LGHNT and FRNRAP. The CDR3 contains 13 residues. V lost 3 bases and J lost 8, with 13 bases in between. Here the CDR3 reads CASGLAGQSGYTF. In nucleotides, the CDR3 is TGTGCTAGTGGTTTAGCGGGACAATCAGGCTACACCTTC. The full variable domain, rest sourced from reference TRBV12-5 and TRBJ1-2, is DARVTQTPRHKVTEMGQEVTMRCQPILGHNTVFWYRQTMMQGLELLAYFRNRAPLDDSGMPKDRFSAEMPDATLATLKIQPSEPRDSAVYFCASGLAGQSGYTFGSGTRLTVV.

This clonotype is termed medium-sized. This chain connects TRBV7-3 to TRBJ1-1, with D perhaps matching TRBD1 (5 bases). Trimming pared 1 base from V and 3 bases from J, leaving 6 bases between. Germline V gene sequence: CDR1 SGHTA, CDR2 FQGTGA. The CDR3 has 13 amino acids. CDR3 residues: CASSLRGDTEAFF. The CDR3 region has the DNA TGTGCCAGCAGCTTAAGGGGGGACACTGAAGCTTTCTTT.

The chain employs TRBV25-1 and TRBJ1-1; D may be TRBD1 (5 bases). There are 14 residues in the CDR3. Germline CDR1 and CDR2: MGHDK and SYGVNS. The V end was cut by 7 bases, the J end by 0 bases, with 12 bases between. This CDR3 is CASTMGPLNTEAFF. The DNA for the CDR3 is TGTGCCAGCACCATGGGGCCGCTGAACACTGAAGCTTTCTTT.

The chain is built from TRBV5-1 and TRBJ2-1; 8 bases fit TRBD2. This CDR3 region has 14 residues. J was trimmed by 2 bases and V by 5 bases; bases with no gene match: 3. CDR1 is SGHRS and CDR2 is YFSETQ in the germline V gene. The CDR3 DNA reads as TGCGCCAGCAGACTAGCGGAGACCTACAATGAGCAGTTCTTC. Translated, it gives CASRLAETYNEQFF.

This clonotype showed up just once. The DNA of the CDR3 is TGTGCCAGCAGCTTAAAGTTAGCGGGGGGCGCAGATACGCAGTATTTT. It encodes CASSLKLAGGADTQYF. The gene calls are TRBV7-2 and TRBJ2-3; 10 positions agree with TRBD2. The CDR3 loop spans 16 amino acids. Germline assignment: CDR1 SGHTA and CDR2 FQGNSA. The ends lost 2 bases at V and 4 bases at J; junction bases unmatched: 6.

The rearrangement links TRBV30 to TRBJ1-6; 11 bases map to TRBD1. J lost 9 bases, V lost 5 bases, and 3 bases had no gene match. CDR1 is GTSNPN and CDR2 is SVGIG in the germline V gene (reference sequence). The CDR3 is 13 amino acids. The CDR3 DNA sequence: TGTGCCTGGGGGACAGGGGGTCCTTCACCCCTCCACTTT. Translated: CAWGTGGPSPLHF. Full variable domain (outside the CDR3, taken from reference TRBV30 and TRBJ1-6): SQTIHQWPATLVQPVGSPLSLECTVEGTSNPNLYWYRQAAGRGLQLLFYSVGIGQISSEVPQNLSASRPQDRQFILSSKKLLLSDSGFYLCAWGTGGPSPLHFGNGTRLTVT.

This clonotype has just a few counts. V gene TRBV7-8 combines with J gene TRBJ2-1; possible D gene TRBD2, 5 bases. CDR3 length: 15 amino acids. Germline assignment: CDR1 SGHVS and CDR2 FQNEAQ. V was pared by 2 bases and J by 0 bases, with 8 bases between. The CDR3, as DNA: TGTGCCAGCAGCTTAAGGGAGACCTCCTACAATGAGCAGTTCTTC. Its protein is CASSLRETSYNEQFF.

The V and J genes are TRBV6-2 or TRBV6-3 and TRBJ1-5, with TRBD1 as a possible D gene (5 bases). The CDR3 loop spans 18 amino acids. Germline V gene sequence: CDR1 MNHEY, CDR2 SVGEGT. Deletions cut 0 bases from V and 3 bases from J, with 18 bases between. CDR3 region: CASSYSIGAGPSNQPQHF. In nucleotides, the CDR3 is TGTGCCAGCAGTTACTCGATCGGGGCAGGGCCCTCCAATCAGCCCCAGCATTTT.

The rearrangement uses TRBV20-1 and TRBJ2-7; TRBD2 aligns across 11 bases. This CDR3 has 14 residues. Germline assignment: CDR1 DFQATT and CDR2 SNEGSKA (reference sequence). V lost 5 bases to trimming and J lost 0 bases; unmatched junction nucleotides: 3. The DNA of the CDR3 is TGCAGTGCTGGGACTAGCGGATACTCCTACGAGCAGTACTTC. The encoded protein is CSAGTSGYSYEQYF.

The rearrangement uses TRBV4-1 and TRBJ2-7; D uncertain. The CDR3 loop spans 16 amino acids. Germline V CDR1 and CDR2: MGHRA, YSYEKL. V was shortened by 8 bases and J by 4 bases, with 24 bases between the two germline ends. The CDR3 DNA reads TGCGCCAGCTTAAGATCAGCCGCCAGACCAAAATACGAGCAGTACGTC. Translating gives CASLRSAARPKYEQYV.

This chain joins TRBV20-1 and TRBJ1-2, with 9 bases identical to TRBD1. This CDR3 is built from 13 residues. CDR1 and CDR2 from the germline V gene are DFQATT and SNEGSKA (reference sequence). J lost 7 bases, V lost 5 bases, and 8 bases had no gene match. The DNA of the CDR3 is TGCAGTGCTGCGGGACAGGGTTTGGTTGGCTACACCTTC. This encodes CSAAGQGLVGYTF.

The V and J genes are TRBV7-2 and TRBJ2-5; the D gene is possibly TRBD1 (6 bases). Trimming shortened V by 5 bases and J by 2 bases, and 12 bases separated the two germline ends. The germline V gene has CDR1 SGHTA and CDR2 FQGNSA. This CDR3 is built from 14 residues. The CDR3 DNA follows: TGTGCCAGCAGCCTACAGGGTCAGCAAGAGACCCAGTACTTC. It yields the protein CASSLQGQQETQYF.

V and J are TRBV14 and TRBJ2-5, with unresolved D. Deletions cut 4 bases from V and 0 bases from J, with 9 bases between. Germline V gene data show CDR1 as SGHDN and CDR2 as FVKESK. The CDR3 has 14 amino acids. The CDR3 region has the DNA TGTGCCAGCAGCCGCTCTAGGAACCAAGAGACCCAGTACTTC. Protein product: CASSRSRNQETQYF.

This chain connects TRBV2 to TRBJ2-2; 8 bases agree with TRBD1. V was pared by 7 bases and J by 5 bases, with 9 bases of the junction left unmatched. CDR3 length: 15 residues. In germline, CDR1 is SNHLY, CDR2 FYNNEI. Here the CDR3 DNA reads TGTGCCAGCAATACCGGGACAGGCAAGACCGGGGAGCTGTTTTTT. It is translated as CASNTGTGKTGELFF.

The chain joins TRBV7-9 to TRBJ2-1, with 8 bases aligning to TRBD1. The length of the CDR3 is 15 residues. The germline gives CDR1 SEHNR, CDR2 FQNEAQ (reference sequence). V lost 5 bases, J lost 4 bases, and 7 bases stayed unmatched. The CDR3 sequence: CASSRGQELYNEQFF. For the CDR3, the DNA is TGTGCCAGCAGCCGGGGACAGGAACTTTACAATGAGCAGTTCTTC.

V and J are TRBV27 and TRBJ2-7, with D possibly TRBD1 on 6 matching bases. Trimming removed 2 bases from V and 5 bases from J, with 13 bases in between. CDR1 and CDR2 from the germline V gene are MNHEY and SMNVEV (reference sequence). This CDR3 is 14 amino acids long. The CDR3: CASSLMAGAHEQYV. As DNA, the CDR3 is TGTGCCAGCAGTTTAATGGCAGGGGCGCACGAGCAGTACGTC.

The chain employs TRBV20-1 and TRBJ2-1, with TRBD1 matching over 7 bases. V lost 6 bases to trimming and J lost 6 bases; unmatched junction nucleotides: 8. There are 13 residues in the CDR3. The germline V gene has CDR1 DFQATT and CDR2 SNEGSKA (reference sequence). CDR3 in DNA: TGCAGTGCCCGACAGGGAGTTCGCAATGAGCAGTTCTTC. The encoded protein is CSARQGVRNEQFF.

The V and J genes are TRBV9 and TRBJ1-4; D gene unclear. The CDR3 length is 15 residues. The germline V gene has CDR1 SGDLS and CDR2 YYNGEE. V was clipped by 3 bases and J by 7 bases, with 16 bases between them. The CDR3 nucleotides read TGTGCCAGCAGCGCGGGAAGGCGCGAGGGTGAAAAACTGTTTTTT. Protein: CASSAGRREGEKLFF.

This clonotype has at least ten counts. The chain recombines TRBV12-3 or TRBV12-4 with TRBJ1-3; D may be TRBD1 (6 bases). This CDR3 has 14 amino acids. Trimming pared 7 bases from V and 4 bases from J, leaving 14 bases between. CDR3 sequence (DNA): TGTGCCAGCATCCAACAGGGTTGGGGAAACACCATATATTTT. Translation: CASIQQGWGNTIYF.

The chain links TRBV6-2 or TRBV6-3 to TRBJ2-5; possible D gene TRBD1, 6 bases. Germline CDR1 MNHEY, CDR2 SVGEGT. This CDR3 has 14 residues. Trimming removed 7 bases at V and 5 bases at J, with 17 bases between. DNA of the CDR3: TGTGCCAGCAAAGGGGGATCAGAGGTGGAGACCCAGTACTTC. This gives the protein CASKGGSEVETQYF.

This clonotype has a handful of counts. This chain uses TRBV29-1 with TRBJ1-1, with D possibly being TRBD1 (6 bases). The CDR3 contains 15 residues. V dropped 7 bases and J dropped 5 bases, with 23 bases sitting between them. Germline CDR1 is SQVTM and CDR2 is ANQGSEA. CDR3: CSAGNRDIGGTEAFF. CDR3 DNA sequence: TGCAGCGCTGGTAACAGGGACATAGGAGGGACTGAAGCTTTCTTT.

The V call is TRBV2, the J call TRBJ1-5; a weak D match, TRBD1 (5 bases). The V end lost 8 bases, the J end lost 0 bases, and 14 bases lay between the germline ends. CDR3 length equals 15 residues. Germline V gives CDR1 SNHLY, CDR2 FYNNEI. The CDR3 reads CASGQGEGSNQPQHF. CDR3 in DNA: TGTGCCAGCGGTCAGGGTGAGGGTAGCAATCAGCCCCAGCATTTT.

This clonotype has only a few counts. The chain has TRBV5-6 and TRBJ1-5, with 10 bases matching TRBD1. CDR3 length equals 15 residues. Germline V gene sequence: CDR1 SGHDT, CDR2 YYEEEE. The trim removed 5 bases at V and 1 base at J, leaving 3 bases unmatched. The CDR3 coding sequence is TGTGCCAGCAGGAGACAGGGGGCGAGCAATCAGCCCCAGCATTTT. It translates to CASRRQGASNQPQHF. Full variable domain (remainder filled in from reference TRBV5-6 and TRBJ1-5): DAGVTQSPTHLIKTRGQQVTLRCSPKSGHDTVSWYQQALGQGPQFIFQYYEEEERQRGNFPDRFSGHQFPNYSSELNVNALLLGDSALYLCASRRQGASNQPQHFGDGTRLSIL.

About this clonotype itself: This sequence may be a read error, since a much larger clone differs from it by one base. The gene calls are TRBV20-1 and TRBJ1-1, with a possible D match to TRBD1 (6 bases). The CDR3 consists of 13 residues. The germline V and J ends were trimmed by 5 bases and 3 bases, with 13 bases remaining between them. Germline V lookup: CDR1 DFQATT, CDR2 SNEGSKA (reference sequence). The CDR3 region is CSAEQGLDTEAFF. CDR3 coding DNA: TGCAGTGCTGAACAGGGTTTGGACACTGAAGCTTTCTTT.

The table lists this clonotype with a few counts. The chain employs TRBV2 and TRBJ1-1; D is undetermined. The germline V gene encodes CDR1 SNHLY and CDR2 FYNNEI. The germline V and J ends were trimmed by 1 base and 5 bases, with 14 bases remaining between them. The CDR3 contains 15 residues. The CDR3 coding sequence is TGTGCCAGCAGTGAAGAGGAAGGCTCGGGGACTGAAGCTTTCTTT. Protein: CASSEEEGSGTEAFF.

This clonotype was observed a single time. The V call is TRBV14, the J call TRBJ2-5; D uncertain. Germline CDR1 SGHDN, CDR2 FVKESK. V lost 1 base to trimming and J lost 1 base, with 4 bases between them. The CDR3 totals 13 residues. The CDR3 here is CASSQGTQETQYF. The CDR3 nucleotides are TGTGCCAGCAGCCAAGGGACCCAAGAGACCCAGTACTTC.